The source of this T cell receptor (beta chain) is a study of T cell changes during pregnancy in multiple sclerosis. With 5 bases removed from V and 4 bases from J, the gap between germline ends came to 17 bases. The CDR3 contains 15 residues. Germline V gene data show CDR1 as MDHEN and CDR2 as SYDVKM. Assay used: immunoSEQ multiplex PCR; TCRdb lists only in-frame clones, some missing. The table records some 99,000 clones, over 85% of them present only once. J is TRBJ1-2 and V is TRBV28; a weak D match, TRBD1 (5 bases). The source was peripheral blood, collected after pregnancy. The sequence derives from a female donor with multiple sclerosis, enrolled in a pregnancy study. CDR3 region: CASSHSSTASYGYTF. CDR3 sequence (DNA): TGTGCCAGCAGTCATTCTTCGACAGCTTCCTATGGCTACACCTTC.